Only one count was recorded for the clone carrying this TCR beta chain. Its specificity is unknown. At one end the junction does not follow the germline gene, possibly because of a read error. Germline CDR1 SQVTM, CDR2 ANQGSEA. This CDR3 has 12 amino acids. 60 Vbeta and 13 Jbeta primers were used in PCR. Using immunoSEQ multiplex PCR, the repertoire was profiled, and TCRdb retains in-frame clones only, with some absent. Here the sample spans 100,000 to 150,000 clones, about 81% being singletons. The entry originates in a study of cytomegalovirus exposure and HLA in healthy donors. Overall study findings and caveats: Associated with cytomegalovirus, according to the listing, were 150 to 200 TCR beta chains. Reports showed the classifier diagnosing cytomegalovirus status with high specificity and sensitivity. V- and J-gene trimming in TCR beta was tied to a missense DCLRE1C variant by an analysis performed later. TCR beta V segments were, for the most part, productive about 90% or about 30% of the time in an earlier analysis.

The sequence came from a woman aged 45-65 years in good health and CMV-seropositive. The chain uses TRBV29-1 and TRBJ1-1; D is perhaps TRBD1 (6 bases). Sequencing was performed on PBMCs. Here the CDR3 DNA reads TGCAGCGTTGGAGCTACAGGGAGGGAAGCTTCCTTT. It is translated as CSVGATGREASF.